Sequencing of this T cell receptor beta chain was carried out in a study of cytomegalovirus exposure and HLA in healthy donors (dated by TCRdb to 2015 to 2018). Notes on the research overall: In an earlier analysis of some 550 of the donors, 250 to 350 Gb of sequence data and roughly 100 million unique TCR beta sequences from roughly 190 million T cells were reported. About 280 gigabases of sequencing data and roughly 90 million unique TCR sequences were included in an early release covering 550 to 800 HLA-typed donors. Of the roughly 420 genotyped donors, less than 85% were placed in the genetic ancestry cluster associated with self-reported Caucasian donors. The study was designed to test whether signatures of past pathogen exposure could be identified by cataloging public T cell receptors. The study used immunosequencing to profile the T cell repertoires of hundreds of subjects and linked those repertoires to cytomegalovirus serostatus. Along with the approximately 700-subject first cohort, a separate validation cohort of around 110 different subjects was used. To predict cytomegalovirus infection status, the study brought together high-throughput TCR immunosequencing, statistical association of individual TCRs with disease status, and machine learning. A later analysis re-analyzed previously published TCR beta repertoires from 600 to 850 donors and added high-resolution HLA genotyping to study TCR occurrence patterns. The later analysis used no new phenotypic data to find candidate immune exposures, relying instead on TCR beta sequences and their occurrence across donors. An earlier analysis of fewer than 750 of the donors used high-throughput TCR beta sequencing to judge whether each TCR beta V gene segment behaved as functional or pseudogenic. Donor age, sex, ethnicity and CMV serostatus were compiled together with the repertoire data. In a later genetic analysis, genome-wide SNP genotypes for about three fifths of the 666 donors were used, and that subset was treated as a discovery cohort. Every repertoire in the discovery cohort had been generated on one and the same sequencing platform. Class I and class II HLA loci were covered by the typing at four-digit resolution. The number of typed donors differed by locus: roughly 620-630 for A, B, C, DRB1 and DQB1; approximately 520 for DQA1; around 610 for DPA1; and 400 to 480 for DPB1. Because of strong linkage in the cohort, roughly 5 DR-DQ haplotypes were treated as single units for association and clustering. Among about 360 genotyped donors of the cohort, an average of around 240,000 unique TCR beta nucleotide sequences were sequenced per donor, roughly 20% of them non-productive.

The cohort comprised fewer than 750 healthy bone marrow donors. At the time of sampling, all cohort members were nominally healthy, though unrecorded immune exposures were likely present. The donor tested CMV seronegative, placing the donor among the 300 to 450 seronegative members of the cohort. Each donor provided a peripheral blood sample, and peripheral blood mononuclear cells were used for TCR beta sequencing. The Qiagen DNeasy Blood Extraction Kit was used to extract genomic DNA from the blood cell samples. Receptor amplification or capture employed the immunoSEQ multiplex PCR assay. For the multiplex PCR, a mixture combining 60 forward primers for TCR Vbeta segments and 13 reverse primers for TCR Jbeta segments was used. A multiplex PCR assay on genomic DNA amplified the CDR3 region of rearranged TCR beta genes. The Illumina HiSeq System was used to sequence the amplified TCR beta libraries as 87-base-pair reads. Per the source publication's procedure: A later analysis tallied about 77 million unique TCR beta chains across the 640 or so repertoires, and around 12 million of those chains were shared by two or more donors. Raw reads were error-corrected and collapsed into unique sequences with a nearest-neighbor algorithm that merged closely related sequences to remove PCR and sequencing errors. CDR3 sequences were aligned to IMGT reference sequences to assign V, D and J gene segments. For a sequence to be retained, at least a six-nucleotide match to both a V gene segment and a J gene segment was required. Rearrangements were classified as productive when the CDR3 lacked stop codons and remained in frame with V and J, and all other rearrangements were classified as non-productive. CDR3 was defined by IMGT convention, running from the second conserved V-encoded cysteine to the conserved J-encoded phenylalanine. The earlier analysis of roughly 590 of the donors excluded sequences that lacked an unambiguous match to a single V gene segment. An earlier analysis of 500 to 600 of the donors classified V segments as functional when productive rearrangements were above 56.7% and as segregating when the standard deviation between donors was above 5%. A statistical classification framework was developed to diagnose cytomegalovirus status using the catalog of TCR beta chain sequences. A later analysis assigned V and J genes by comparing TCR nucleotide sequences with IMGT/GENE-DB human TR gene sequences. The TCRdist pipeline was used in a later analysis to assign CDR3 sequences and most-parsimonious VDJ recombination scenarios. In a later analysis, each TCR beta chain was defined by its CDR3 amino acid sequence together with its V-gene family, and reads without a unique V-gene family were excluded. A later analysis removed 450 to 600 highly shared, low-generation-probability nucleotide sequences to deal with suspected cross-contamination and a sequencing artifact. In a later analysis, a clonal expansion index for each public chain was calculated from normalized within-repertoire ranks of inferred template counts. A later analysis computed generation probabilities with a VDJ recombination model fitted to out-of-frame rearrangements, and checked the results against IGoR. Hypergeometric tests were used in a later analysis to score TCR-TCR, TCR-HLA and TCR-CMV co-occurrence, with a repertoire-size bias correction applied to the TCR pairs. To estimate false discovery rates, a later analysis permuted the HLA or CMV assignments 20 times. In a later analysis, co-occurring TCRs were grouped using DBSCAN, and TCRdist sequence similarity was added for clustering within HLA-allele-positive subsets. Co-occurrence clustering excluded repertoires with fewer than 30,000 or more than 120,000 public chains, plus five with anomalous nucleotide sharing. Imported from immuneACCESS, the table was reduced by TCRdb to in-frame sequences with V and J called. These copies leave out some clones; in studies compared against another copy, an unresolved V gene accounts for under half, and the cause of the remainder is not known. The DNA gave D and trimming, while V, J and clone size come from that table. The sample table shows 200,000 to 250,000 clones, and just over 75% are seen once. The ten biggest clones cover 0.6% to 0.7% of the sample.

CDR1 and CDR2 are read off the germline V gene as ENHRY and SYGVKD. V loses 10 bases at its end and J loses 5 bases; junction bases beyond the gene matches: 10. From its cysteine to its phenylalanine, the CDR3 spans 13 amino acids. The entry retains the CDR3 DNA only, 39 bases that are in frame from base 1. In its sample, this clone was seen once. It has no known antigen specificity. Base quality data are lacking; no much larger clone is found one base away. This sample includes further DNA sequences coding for the same CDR3. Broader findings and caveats from the paper: V-gene and J-gene trimming of TCR beta chains was associated with a missense DCLRE1C variant in a later genetic analysis, and the association was replicated in an independent cohort. A few of the identified cytomegalovirus-associated TCR beta chains were confirmed in vitro to be specific for cytomegalovirus antigens. Across donors, most TCR sequences were observed very rarely, whereas some public TCRs were present in many individuals. CMV serostatus was the only immune exposure information available for the cohort. The earlier analysis of 587 of the donors excluded approximately 17 rarely observed V segments, including chromosome 9 orphons, because counts were too low. A later genetic analysis reported fewer N-insertions in productive TCRs among donors in an Asian-associated ancestry cluster than the 666-donor mean. According to a later analysis, TCR association rates differed among HLA loci, with DRB1 alleles showing the most associated TCRs and HLA-C alleles showing the fewest. According to a later analysis, most CMV-associated TCR beta chains appeared to be HLA-restricted, and the HLA associations seemed to be driven largely by CMV exposure. A further reported finding was that TCR beta sequences accurately predicted the HLA-A and HLA-B alleles for most subjects in the first cohort. Broadly in line with IMGT annotations, most TCR beta V segments showed up in productive rearrangements about 90% or about 30% of the time in an earlier analysis of approximately 640 of the donors. Correlated functional status among segregating V segments might reflect linkage disequilibrium, but an unknown experimental factor could not be ruled out. It was suggested by the authors that the approach could potentially be generalized to other disease states and immunological phenotypes. A later analysis found that HLA-associated TCR beta chains were more clonally expanded and had lower generation probabilities than equally common non-associated chains. The presence/absence analyses assumed that sequencing depth was roughly uniform across donors, and that assumption may not be true. At a false discovery rate of 0.05, a later analysis linked 16,000 or so TCR beta sequences to specific HLA alleles. A cluster of highly shared sequence variants was judged likely to represent a technical artifact of the sequencing pipeline. Because the 87-base-pair reads could not distinguish some IMGT-functional V segments, including TRBV6-2 and TRBV6-3, those segments were excluded. Because HLA typing was unavailable for some donors at each locus, only the typed subset was used in association tests. A later analysis reported that several top co-occurrence clusters appeared linked to parvovirus B19, influenza, CMV and Epstein-Barr virus. When HLA alleles, especially DR and DQ, strongly co-occurred, TCR associations were difficult to assign to individual alleles. The study listed 170 or so TCR beta chains as associated with cytomegalovirus. The classifier was reported to diagnose cytomegalovirus status with high specificity and sensitivity in both the original cohort and the validation cohort. This cohort had only TCR beta chains sequenced, and the lack of alpha or paired-chain data limited which features could be detected.

The sequence links TRBV10-3 to TRBJ2-7; TRBD1 lines up with 8 middle nucleotides. The receptor comes from a man aged 18 to 30 in good health and CMV-seronegative. Sample: PBMCs. The nucleotide sequence reads as follows: TGTGCCACCCAACCCCTGGGACAGGACGAGCAGTACTTC. This is translated as CATQPLGQDEQYF.